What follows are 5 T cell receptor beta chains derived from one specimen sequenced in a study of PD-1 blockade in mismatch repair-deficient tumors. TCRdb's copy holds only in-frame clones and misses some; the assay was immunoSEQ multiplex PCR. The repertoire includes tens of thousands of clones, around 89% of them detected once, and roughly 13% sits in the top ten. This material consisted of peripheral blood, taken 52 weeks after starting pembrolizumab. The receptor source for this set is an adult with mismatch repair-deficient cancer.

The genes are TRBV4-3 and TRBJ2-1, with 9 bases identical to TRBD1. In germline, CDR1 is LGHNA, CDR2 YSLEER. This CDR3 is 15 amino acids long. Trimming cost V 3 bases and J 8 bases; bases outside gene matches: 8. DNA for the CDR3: TGCGCCAGCAGCCAGGACAGGGGCGGCACGTATGAGCAGTTCTTC. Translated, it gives CASSQDRGGTYEQFF.

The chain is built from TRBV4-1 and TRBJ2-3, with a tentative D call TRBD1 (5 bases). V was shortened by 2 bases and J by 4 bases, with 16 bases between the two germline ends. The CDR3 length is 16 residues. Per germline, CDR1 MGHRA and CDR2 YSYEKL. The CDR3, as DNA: TGCGCCAGCAGCCAAAGGGGCTCGGGCGCGGCAGATACGCAGTATTTT. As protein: CASSQRGSGAADTQYF.

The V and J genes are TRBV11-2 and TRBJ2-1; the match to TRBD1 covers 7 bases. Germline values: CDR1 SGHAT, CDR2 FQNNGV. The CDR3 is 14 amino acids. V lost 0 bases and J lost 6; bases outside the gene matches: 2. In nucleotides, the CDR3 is TGTGCCAGCAGCTTAGACAGGGGGTTCAATGAGCAGTTCTTC. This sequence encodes CASSLDRGFNEQFF.

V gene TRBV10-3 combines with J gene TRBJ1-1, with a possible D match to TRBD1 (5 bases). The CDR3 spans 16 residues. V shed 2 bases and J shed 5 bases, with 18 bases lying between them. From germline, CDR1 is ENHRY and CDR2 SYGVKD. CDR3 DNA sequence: TGTGCCATCAGTGAGGCGTCAGGGTGGTCGGATACTGAAGCTTTCTTT. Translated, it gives CAISEASGWSDTEAFF.

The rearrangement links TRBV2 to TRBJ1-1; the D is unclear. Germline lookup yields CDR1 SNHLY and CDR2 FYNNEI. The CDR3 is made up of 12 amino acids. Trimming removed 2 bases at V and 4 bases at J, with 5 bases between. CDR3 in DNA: TGTGCCAGCAGTGAACTTTTCACTGAAGCTTTCTTT. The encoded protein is CASSELFTEAFF.